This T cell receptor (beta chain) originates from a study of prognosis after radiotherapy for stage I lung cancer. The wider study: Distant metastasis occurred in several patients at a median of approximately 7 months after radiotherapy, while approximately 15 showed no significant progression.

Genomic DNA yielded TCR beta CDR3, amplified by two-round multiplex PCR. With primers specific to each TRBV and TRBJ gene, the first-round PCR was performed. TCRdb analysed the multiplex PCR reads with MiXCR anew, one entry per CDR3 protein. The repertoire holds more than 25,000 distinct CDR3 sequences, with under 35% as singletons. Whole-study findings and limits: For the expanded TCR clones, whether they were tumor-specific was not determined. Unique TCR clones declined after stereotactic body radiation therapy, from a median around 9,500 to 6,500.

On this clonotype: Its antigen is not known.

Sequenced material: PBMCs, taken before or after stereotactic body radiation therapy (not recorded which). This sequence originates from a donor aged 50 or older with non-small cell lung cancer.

The CDR3, as DNA: TGCAGTGCTAGAGATAGTGGGGAAGATACGCAGTATTTT. Translating gives CSARDSGEDTQYF. The chain carries TRBV20-1 and TRBJ2-3, with unresolved D. Per the germline V gene, CDR1 is DFQATT and CDR2 is SNEGSKA (reference sequence). This CDR3 comprises 13 residues. Trimming took off 0 bases at V and 5 bases at J, with 9 bases between the two ends.